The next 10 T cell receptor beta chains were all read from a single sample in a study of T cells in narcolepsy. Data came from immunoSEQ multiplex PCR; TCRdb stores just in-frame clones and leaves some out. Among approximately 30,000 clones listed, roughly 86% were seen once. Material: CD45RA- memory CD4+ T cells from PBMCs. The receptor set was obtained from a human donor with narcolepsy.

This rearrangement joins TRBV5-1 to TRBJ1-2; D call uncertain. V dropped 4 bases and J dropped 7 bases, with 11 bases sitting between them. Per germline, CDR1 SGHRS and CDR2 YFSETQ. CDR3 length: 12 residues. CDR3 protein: CASSEDAVGYTF. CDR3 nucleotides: TGCGCCAGCAGCGAAGACGCGGTTGGCTACACCTTC.

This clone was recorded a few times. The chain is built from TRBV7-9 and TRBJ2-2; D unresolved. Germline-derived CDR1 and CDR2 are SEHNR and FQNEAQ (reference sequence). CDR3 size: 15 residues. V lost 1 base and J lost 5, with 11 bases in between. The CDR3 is CASSLVSGRTGELFF. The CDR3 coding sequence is TGTGCCAGCAGCTTAGTTTCAGGTCGGACCGGGGAGCTGTTTTTT.

The CDR3 reads CAISEDRVVGKLFF. The CDR3 DNA follows: TGTGCCATCAGTGAGGACAGGGTAGTCGGAAAACTGTTTTTT. The genes are TRBV10-3 and TRBJ1-4; 7 bases are a match to TRBD1. The length of the CDR3 is 14 residues. V was pared by 2 bases and J by 10 bases, with 7 bases of the junction left unmatched. Germline V lookup: CDR1 ENHRY, CDR2 SYGVKD.

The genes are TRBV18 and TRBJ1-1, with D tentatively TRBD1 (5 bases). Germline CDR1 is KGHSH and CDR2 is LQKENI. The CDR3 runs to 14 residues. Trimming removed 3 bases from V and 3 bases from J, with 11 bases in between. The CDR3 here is CASSPKTVDTEAFF. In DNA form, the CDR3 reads TGTGCCAGCTCACCCAAGACAGTGGACACTGAAGCTTTCTTT.

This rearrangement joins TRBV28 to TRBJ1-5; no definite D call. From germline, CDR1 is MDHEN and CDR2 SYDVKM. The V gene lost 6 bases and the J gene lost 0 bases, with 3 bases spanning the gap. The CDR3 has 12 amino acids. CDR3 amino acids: CASSGSNQPQHF. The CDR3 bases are TGTGCCAGCAGCGGTAGCAATCAGCCCCAGCATTTT.

CDR3 protein: CASKVLGYSNQPQHF. The CDR3 DNA is TGTGCCAGCAAAGTCCTTGGTTATAGCAATCAGCCCCAGCATTTT. The chain is built from TRBV27 and TRBJ1-5, with unresolved D. The CDR3 is made up of 15 amino acids. Trimming shortened V by 7 bases and J by 0 bases, and 13 bases separated the two germline ends. The germline V gene encodes CDR1 MNHEY and CDR2 SMNVEV (reference sequence).

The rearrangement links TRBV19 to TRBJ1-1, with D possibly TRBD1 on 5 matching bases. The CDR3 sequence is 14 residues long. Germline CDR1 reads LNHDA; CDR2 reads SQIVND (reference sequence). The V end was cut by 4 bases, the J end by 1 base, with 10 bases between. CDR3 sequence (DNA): TGTGCCAGTAGTAGCACAGGAGGGAACACTGAAGCTTTCTTT. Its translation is CASSSTGGNTEAFF.

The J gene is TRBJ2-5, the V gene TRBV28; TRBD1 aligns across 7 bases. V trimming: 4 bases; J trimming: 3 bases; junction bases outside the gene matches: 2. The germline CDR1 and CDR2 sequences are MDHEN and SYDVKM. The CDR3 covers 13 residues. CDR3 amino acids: CASSYGTEETQYF. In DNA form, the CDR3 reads TGTGCCAGCAGTTACGGGACAGAAGAGACCCAGTACTTC. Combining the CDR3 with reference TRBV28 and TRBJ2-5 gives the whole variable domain DVKVTQSSRYLVKRTGEKVFLECVQDMDHENMFWYRQDPGLGLRLIYFSYDVKMKEKGDIPEGYSVSREKKERFSLILESASTNQTSMYLCASSYGTEETQYFGPGTRLLVL.

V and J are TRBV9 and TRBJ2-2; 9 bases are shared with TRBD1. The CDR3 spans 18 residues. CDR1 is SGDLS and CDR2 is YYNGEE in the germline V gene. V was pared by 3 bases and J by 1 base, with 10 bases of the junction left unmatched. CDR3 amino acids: CASSGTGGGWWNTGELFF. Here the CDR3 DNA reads TGTGCCAGCAGCGGAACAGGGGGCGGTTGGTGGAACACCGGGGAGCTGTTTTTT. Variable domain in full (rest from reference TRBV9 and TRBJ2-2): DSGVTQTPKHLITATGQRVTLRCSPRSGDLSVYWYQQSLDQGLQFLIQYYNGEERAKGNILERFSAQQFPDLHSELNLSSLELGDSALYFCASSGTGGGWWNTGELFFGEGSRLTVL.

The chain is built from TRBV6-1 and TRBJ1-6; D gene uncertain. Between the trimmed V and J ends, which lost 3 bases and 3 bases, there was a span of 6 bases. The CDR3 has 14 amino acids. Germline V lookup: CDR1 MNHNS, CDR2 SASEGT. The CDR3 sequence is CASSDRLYNSPLHF. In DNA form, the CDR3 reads TGTGCCAGCAGTGACCGCCTCTATAATTCACCCCTCCACTTT.